A single T cell receptor beta chain is shown here with its context. Antigen: not known. Germline V gives CDR1 SGHTA, CDR2 FQGNSA. V lost 4 bases and J lost 0, with 4 bases in between. The CDR3 contains 13 residues. This sample is drawn from a study of cytomegalovirus exposure and HLA in healthy donors. Study-wide results and caveats: CMV serostatus stood as the only immune exposure information on hand. Sequencing depth across donors, presence/absence analyses assumed, was roughly uniform. Reports indicate that TCR beta sequences accurately predicted the HLA-A and HLA-B alleles of most subjects. Some TCR beta chains (roughly 150 of them) were listed as cytomegalovirus-associated.

Primers: 60 Vbeta forward and 13 Jbeta reverse. The assay was immunoSEQ multiplex PCR, and TCRdb's table has in-frame clones only and misses some. The repertoire has about 82,000 clones, around 79% of them found once; the top ten carry 5.5% to 7%. This receptor was taken from a male donor in good health and CMV-seropositive. Sequencing was performed on PBMCs. The chain recombines TRBV7-2 with TRBJ2-1; D is unresolved. This CDR3 reads CASSSSSYNEQFF. CDR3 DNA sequence: TGTGCCAGCAGCTCGAGCTCCTACAATGAGCAGTTCTTC. The full variable domain, completed using reference TRBV7-2 and TRBJ2-1, is GAGVSQSPSNKVTEKGKDVELRCDPISGHTALYWYRQSLGQGLEFLIYFQGNSAPDKSGLPSDRFSAERTGGSVSTLTIQRTQQEDSAVYLCASSSSSYNEQFFGPGTRLTVL.